Below, 2 T cell receptor beta chains from the same sample are listed, as sequenced in a study of CD8 T cells in ankylosing spondylitis. Antigens of these TCRs are unknown. TCRdb processed the 5' RACE reads anew with MiXCR; each CDR3 protein has one entry. The table has more than 600,000 distinct CDR3 sequences, over 15% seen once. Overall study findings and caveats: Seemingly distinctive of ankylosing spondylitis blood was a TCR beta motif formed by eight highly homologous variants.

The sequenced material came from blood, either unsorted or a sorted T cell fraction (not recorded which). All receptors come from a male donor with ankylosing spondylitis.

This clonotype was observed a few times. The V call is TRBV4-1, the J call TRBJ2-2; D tentatively fits TRBD1 or TRBD2 (5 bases each). Germline loops: CDR1 MGHRA, CDR2 YSYEKL. V was pared by 0 bases and J by 5 bases, with 16 bases between. This CDR3 is 17 amino acids long. The chain's CDR3 is CASSQDPLGELTGELFF. DNA of the CDR3: TGCGCCAGCAGCCAAGATCCGTTGGGGGAACTAACCGGGGAGCTGTTTTTT.

This clonotype was detected ten times or more. The chain has TRBV12-3 or TRBV12-4 and TRBJ1-1; TRBD1 might be the D (6 bases). The length of the CDR3 is 13 residues. With 2 bases removed from V and 7 bases from J, the gap between germline ends came to 11 bases. The CDR3 spells CASSLFPDSEAFF. As DNA, the CDR3 is TGTGCCAGCAGTTTATTCCCGGACAGTGAAGCTTTCTTT.